This T cell receptor (beta chain) appears in the sequencing data of a study of monozygotic twins with inflammatory bowel disease. TCRdb derives one entry per CDR3 protein from the 5' RACE reads, leaving out DNA. In all, the sample yields a few hundred thousand distinct CDR3 sequences. Germline lookup yields CDR1 SGHNT and CDR2 YYREEE (reference sequence). The CDR3 is made up of 14 amino acids. The receptor was isolated from a human donor with ulcerative colitis or Crohn's disease, or a healthy co-twin of an affected twin (not recorded which). The chain uses TRBV5-4 and TRBJ1-2; TCRdb designates TRBD1, a call that cannot be tested without DNA. Sequencing input: blood. The CDR3 loop is CASSPQTENYGYTF.